This TCR beta chain is drawn from a study of post-analysis software for immune sequencing data. Notes on the study in general: Patients had higher frequencies than controls of roughly five TRBV segments, including TRBV5-6, TRBV5-1 and TRBV20-1. Those with multiple sclerosis, the patient group, showed significantly lower normalized Chao1 diversity than controls.

Unique-molecular-identifier-tagged TCR beta cDNA libraries were used. It was from roughly 1 to 10 million T cells that approximately 500,000 cDNA molecules came. Each CDR3 protein is one row after TCRdb ran MiXCR on the PCR reads. This sample yields more than 450,000 distinct CDR3 sequences, of which 44% are seen a single time; about 1.5% belongs to the top ten. This clonotype was found a few times. Its antigen is still unknown. CDR1 and CDR2 from the germline V gene are DFQATT and SNEGSKA (reference sequence). V shed 6 bases and J shed 5 bases, with 20 bases lying between them. This CDR3 is built from 14 residues.

Sample: blood. The sequence was obtained from a girl aged 10 to 17 with multiple sclerosis. The rearrangement links TRBV20-1 to TRBJ2-7, with D tentatively TRBD2 (6 bases). CDR3 DNA: TGCAGTGCCTTGAACCGGGACTGGCGCGACGAGCAGTACTTC. The encoded protein is CSALNRDWRDEQYF.